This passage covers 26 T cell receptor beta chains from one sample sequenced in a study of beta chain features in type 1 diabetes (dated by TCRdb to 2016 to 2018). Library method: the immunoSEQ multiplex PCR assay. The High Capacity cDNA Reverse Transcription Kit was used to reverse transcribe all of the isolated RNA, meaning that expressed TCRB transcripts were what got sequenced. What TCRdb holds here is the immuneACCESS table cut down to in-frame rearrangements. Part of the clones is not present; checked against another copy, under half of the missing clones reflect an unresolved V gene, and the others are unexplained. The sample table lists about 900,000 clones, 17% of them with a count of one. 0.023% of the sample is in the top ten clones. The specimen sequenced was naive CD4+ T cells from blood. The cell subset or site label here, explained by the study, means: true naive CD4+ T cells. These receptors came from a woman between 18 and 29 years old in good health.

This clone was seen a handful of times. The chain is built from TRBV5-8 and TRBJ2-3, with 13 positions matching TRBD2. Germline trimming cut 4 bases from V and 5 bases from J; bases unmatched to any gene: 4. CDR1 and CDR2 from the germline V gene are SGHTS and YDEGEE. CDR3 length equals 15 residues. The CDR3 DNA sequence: TGTGCCAGCAGCCCCGGACTAGCGGGAGTAGATACGCAGTATTTT. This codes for CASSPGLAGVDTQYF.

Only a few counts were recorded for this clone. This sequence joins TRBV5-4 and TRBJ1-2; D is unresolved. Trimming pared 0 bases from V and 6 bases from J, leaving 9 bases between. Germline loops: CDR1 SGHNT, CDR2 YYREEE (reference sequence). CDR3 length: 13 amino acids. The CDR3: CASSLGAVNGYTF. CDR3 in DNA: TGTGCCAGCAGCTTGGGGGCGGTGAATGGCTACACCTTC.

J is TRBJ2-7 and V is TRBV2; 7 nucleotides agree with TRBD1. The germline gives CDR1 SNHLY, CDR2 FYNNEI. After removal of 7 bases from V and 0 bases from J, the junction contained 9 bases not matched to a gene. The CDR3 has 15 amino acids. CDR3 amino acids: CASTLGQDPSYEQYF. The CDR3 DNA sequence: TGTGCCAGCACATTAGGACAGGATCCCTCCTACGAGCAGTACTTC.

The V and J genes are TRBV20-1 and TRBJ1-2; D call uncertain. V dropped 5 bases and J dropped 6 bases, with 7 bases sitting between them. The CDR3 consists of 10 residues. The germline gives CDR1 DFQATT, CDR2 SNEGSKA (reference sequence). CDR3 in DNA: TGCAGTGCTTCACTTGATGGCTACACCTTC. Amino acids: CSASLDGYTF.

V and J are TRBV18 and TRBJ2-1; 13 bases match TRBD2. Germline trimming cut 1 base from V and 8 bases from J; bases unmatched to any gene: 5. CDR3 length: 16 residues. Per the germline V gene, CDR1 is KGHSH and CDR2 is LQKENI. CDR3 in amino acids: CASSPLGTSGIDEQFF. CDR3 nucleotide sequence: TGTGCCAGCTCACCACTAGGGACTAGCGGGATTGATGAGCAGTTCTTC.

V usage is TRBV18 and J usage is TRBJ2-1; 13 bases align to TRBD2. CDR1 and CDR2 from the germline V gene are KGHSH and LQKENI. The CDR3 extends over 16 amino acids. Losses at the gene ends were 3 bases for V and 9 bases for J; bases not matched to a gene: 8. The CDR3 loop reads CASSPTGLAGEGEQFF. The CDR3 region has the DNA TGTGCCAGCTCACCGACCGGACTAGCGGGAGAGGGTGAGCAGTTCTTC.

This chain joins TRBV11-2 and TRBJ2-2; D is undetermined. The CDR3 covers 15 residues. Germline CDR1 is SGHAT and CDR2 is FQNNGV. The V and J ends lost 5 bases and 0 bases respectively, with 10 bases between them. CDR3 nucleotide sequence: TGTGCCAGCAGCCGCCGGAGACCGAACACCGGGGAGCTGTTTTTT. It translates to CASSRRRPNTGELFF. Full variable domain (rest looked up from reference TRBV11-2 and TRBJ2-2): EAGVAQSPRYKIIEKRQSVAFWCNPISGHATLYWYQQILGQGPKLLIQFQNNGVVDDSQLPKDRFSAERLKGVDSTLKIQPAKLEDSAVYLCASSRRRPNTGELFFGEGSRLTVL.

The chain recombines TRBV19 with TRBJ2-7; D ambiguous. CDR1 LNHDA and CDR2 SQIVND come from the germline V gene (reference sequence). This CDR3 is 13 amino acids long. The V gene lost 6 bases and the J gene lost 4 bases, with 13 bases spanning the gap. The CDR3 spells CASRGTETYEQYF. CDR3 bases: TGTGCCAGTAGGGGCACAGAAACTTACGAGCAGTACTTC. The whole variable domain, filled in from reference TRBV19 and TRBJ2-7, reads DGGITQSPKYLFRKEGQNVTLSCEQNLNHDAMYWYRQDPGQGLRLIYYSQIVNDFQKGDIAEGYSVSREKKESFPLTVTSAQKNPTAFYLCASRGTETYEQYFGPGTRLTVT.

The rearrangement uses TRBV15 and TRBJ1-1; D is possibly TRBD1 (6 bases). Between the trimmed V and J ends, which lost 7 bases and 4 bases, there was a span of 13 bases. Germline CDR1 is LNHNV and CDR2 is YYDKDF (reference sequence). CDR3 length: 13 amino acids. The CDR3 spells CATTSGGPTEAFF. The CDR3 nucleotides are TGTGCCACCACGTCGGGGGGGCCCACTGAAGCTTTCTTT.

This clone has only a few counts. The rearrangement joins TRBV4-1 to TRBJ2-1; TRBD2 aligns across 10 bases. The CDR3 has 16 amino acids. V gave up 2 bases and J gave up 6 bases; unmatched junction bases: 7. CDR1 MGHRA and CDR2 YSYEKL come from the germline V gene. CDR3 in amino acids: CASSQRTLAGRNEQFF. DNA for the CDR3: TGCGCCAGCAGCCAAAGGACACTAGCGGGACGCAATGAGCAGTTCTTC.

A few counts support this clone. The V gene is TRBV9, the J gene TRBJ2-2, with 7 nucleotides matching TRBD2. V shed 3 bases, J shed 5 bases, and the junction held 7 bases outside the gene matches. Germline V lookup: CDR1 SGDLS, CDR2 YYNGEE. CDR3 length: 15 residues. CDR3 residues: CASSGPGLRTGELFF. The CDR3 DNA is TGTGCCAGCAGCGGTCCGGGACTAAGGACCGGGGAGCTGTTTTTT.

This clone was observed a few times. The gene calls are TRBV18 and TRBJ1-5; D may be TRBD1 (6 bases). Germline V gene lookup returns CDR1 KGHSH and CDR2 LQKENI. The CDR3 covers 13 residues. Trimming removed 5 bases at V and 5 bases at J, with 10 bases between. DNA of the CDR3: TGTGCCAGCTCAAGGACAGCTGATCAGCCCCAGCATTTT. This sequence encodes CASSRTADQPQHF.

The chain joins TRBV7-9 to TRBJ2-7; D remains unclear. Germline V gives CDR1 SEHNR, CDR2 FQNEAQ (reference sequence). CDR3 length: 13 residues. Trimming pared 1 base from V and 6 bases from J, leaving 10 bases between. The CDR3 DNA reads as TGTGCCAGCAGCTTAGGGAGAGTCAGCGAGCAGTACTTC. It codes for CASSLGRVSEQYF.

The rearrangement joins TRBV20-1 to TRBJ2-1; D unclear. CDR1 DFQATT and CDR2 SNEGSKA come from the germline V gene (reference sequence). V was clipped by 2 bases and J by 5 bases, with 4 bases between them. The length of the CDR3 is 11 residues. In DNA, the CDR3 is TGCAGTGCTAGAATGAACAATGAGCAGTTCTTC. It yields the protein CSARMNNEQFF.

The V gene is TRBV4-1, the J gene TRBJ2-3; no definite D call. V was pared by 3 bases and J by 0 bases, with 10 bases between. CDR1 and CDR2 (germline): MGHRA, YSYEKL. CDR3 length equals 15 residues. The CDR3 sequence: CASSQALGSTDTQYF. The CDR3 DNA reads TGCGCCAGCAGCCAGGCCTTGGGAAGCACAGATACGCAGTATTTT.

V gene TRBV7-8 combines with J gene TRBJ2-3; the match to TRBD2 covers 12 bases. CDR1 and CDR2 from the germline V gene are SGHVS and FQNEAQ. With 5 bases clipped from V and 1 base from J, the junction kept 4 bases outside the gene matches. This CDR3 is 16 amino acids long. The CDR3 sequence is CASSTGLAGGTDTQYF. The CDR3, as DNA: TGTGCCAGCAGCACGGGACTAGCGGGCGGCACAGATACGCAGTATTTT. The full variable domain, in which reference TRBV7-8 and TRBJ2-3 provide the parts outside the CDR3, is GAGVSQSPRYKVAKRGQDVALRCDPISGHVSLFWYQQALGQGPEFLTYFQNEAQLDKSGLPSDRFFAERPEGSVSTLKIQRTQQEDSAVYLCASSTGLAGGTDTQYFGPGTRLTVL.

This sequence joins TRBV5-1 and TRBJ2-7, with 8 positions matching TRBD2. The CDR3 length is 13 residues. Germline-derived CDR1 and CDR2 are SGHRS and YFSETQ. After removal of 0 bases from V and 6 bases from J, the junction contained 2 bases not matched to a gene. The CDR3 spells CASSLVREGEQYF. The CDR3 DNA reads TGCGCCAGCAGCTTGGTTCGGGAGGGCGAGCAGTACTTC.

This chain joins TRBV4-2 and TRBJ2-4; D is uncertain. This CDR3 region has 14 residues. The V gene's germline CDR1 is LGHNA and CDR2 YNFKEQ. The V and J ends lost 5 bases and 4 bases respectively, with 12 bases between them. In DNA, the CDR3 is TGTGCCAGCAGCGAAGTGGGCAGGAAAAACATTCAGTACTTC. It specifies CASSEVGRKNIQYF.

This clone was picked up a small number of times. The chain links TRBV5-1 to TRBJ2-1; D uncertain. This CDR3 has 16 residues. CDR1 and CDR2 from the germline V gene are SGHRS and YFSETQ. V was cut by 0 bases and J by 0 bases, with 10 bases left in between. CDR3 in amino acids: CASSLDQASSYNEQFF. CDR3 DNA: TGCGCCAGCAGCTTGGATCAGGCCAGCTCCTACAATGAGCAGTTCTTC.

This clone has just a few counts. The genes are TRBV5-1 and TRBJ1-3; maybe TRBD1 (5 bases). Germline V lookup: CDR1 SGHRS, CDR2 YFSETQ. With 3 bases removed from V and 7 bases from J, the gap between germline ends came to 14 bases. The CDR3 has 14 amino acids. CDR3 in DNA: TGCGCCAGCAGCTCGGAGGGGTTCGGGAACACCATATATTTT. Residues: CASSSEGFGNTIYF.

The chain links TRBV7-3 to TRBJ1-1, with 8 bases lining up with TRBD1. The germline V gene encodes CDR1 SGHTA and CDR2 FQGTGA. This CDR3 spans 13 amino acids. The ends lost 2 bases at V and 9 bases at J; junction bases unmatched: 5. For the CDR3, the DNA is TGTGCCAGCAGCTTACACGGGACAGGACAAGCTTTCTTT. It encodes CASSLHGTGQAFF.

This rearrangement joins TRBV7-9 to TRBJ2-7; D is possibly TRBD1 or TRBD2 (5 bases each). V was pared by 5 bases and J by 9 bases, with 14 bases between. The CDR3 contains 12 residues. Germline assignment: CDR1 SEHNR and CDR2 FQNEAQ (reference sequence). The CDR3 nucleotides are TGTGCCAGCAGCATCCGGGACGGTGGGCAGTACTTC. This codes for CASSIRDGGQYF.

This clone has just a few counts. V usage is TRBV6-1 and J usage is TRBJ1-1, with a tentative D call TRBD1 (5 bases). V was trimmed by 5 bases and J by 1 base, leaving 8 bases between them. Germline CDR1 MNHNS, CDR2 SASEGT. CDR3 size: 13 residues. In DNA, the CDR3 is TGTGCCAGCAGTACAGGACAGAACACTGAAGCTTTCTTT. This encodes CASSTGQNTEAFF.

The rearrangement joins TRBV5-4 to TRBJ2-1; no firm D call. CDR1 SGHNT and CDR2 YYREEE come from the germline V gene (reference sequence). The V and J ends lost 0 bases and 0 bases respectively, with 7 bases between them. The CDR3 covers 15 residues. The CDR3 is CASSLAPSSYNEQFF. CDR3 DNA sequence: TGTGCCAGCAGCTTGGCTCCGAGCTCCTACAATGAGCAGTTCTTC.

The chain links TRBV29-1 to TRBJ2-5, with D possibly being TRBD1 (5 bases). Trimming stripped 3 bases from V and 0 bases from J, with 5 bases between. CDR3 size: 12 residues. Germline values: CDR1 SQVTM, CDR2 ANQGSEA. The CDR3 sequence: CSVDRDQETQYF. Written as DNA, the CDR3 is TGCAGCGTTGACAGGGACCAAGAGACCCAGTACTTC. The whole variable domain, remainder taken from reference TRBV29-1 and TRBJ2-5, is SAVISQKPSRDICQRGTSLTIQCQVDSQVTMMFWYRQQPGQSLTLIATANQGSEATYESGFVIDKFPISRPNLTFSTLTVSNMSPEDSSIYLCSVDRDQETQYFGPGTRLLVL.

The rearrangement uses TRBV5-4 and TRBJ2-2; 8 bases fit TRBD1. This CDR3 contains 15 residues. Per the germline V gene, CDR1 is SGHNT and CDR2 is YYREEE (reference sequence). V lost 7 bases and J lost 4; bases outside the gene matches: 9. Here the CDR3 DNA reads TGTGCCAGCGTCGTACGGGACAGGACCACCGGGGAGCTGTTTTTT. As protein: CASVVRDRTTGELFF. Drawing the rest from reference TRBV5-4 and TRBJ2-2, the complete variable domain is ETGVTQSPTHLIKTRGQQVTLRCSSQSGHNTVSWYQQALGQGPQFIFQYYREEENGRGNFPPRFSGLQFPNYSSELNVNALELDDSALYLCASVVRDRTTGELFFGEGSRLTVL.